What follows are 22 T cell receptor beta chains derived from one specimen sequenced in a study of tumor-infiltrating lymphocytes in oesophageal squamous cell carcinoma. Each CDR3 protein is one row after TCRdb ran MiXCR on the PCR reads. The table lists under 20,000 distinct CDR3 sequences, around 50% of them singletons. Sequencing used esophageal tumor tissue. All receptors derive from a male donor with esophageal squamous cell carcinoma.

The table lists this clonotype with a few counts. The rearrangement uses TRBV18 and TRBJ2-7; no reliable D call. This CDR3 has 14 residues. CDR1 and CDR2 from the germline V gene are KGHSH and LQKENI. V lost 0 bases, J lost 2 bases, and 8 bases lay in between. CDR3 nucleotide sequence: TGTGCCAGCTCACCACCCTCCCAGACCTACGAGCAGTACTTC. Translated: CASSPPSQTYEQYF.

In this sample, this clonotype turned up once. CDR3 sequence: CASSLGQQPYEQYF. In DNA, the CDR3 is TGTGCCAGCAGCTTGGGACAGCAACCCTACGAGCAGTACTTC. The chain combines TRBV2 with TRBJ2-1; 7 bases align to TRBD1. With the DNA end fitting TRBJ2-7 better, the J assignment may be wrong. CDR3 length: 14 residues. The germline CDR1 and CDR2 sequences are SNHLY and FYNNEI.

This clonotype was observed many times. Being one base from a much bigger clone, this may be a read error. The CDR3 loop reads CASSQLAAGQETQFF. The CDR3 DNA reads TGTGCCAGCAGCCAACTAGCGGCAGGACAAGAGACCCAGTTCTTC. The rearrangement uses TRBV2 and TRBJ2-1, with 8 bases matching TRBD2. V lost 6 bases and J lost 13; bases outside the gene matches: 17. This CDR3 region has 15 residues. CDR1 SNHLY and CDR2 FYNNEI come from the germline V gene. The full variable domain, in which reference TRBV2 and TRBJ2-1 provide the parts outside the CDR3, is EPEVTQTPSHQVTQMGQEVILRCVPISNHLYFYWYRQILGQKVEFLVSFYNNEISEKSEIFDDQFSVERPDGSNFTLKIRSTKLEDSAMYFCASSQLAAGQETQFFGPGTRLTVL.

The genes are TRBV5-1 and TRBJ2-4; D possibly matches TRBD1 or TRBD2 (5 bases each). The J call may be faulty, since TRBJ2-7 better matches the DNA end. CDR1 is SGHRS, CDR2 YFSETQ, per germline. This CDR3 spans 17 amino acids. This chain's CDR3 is CASSLKVGVGGSYEQYF. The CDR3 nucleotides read TGCGCCAGCAGCTTGAAAGTCGGTGTTGGGGGCTCCTACGAGCAGTACTTC.

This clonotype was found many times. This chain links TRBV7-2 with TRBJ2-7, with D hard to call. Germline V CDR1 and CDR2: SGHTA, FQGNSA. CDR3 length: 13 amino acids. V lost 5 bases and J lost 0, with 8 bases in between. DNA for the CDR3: TGTGCCAGCAGCCTGGCAAGCTCCTACGAGCAGTACTTC. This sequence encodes CASSLASSYEQYF.

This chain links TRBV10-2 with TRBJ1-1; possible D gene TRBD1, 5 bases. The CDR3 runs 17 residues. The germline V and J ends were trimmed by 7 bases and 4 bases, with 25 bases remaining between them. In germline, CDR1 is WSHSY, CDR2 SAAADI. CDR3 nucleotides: TGCGCCAGCACCCAGTTGAGTGGCAGGGCCACATTCACTGAAGCTTTCTTT. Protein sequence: CASTQLSGRATFTEAFF.

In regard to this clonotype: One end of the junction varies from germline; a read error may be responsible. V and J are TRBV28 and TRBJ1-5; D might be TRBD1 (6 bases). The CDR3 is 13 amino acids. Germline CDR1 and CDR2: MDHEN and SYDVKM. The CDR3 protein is CASRGHGNQPHHF. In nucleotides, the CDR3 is TGTGCCAGCAGGGGACACGGTAATCAGCCCCACCATTTT.

CDR3 DNA sequence: TGTGCCAGCAGCTTCCGGGGGGCGCGAGATAATTCACCCCTCCACTTT. This translates into CASSFRGARDNSPLHF. The chain employs TRBV7-8 and TRBJ1-1; tentatively, D is TRBD1 (6 bases). TRBJ1-6 matches the DNA end more closely, so the J call is doubtful. The CDR3 is made up of 16 amino acids. Per germline, CDR1 SGHVS and CDR2 FQNEAQ.

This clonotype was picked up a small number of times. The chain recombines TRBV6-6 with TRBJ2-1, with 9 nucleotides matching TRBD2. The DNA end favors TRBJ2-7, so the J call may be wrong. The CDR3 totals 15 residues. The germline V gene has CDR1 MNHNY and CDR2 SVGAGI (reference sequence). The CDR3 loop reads CASSQGLAASYEQYF. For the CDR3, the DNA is TGTGCCAGCAGCCAGGGACTAGCTGCCTCCTACGAGCAGTACTTC.

The CDR3 DNA sequence: TGTGCCAGCCAGGACAGGGAGAACACCCGGGAGCTGTATTTT. Encoded protein: CASQDRENTRELYF. The chain uses TRBV6-1 and TRBJ2-3, with 8 bases that match TRBD1. In germline, CDR1 is MNHNS, CDR2 SASEGT. This CDR3 is 14 amino acids long. Trimming at V came to 8 bases and at J to 14 bases, leaving 18 bases not matched to a gene.

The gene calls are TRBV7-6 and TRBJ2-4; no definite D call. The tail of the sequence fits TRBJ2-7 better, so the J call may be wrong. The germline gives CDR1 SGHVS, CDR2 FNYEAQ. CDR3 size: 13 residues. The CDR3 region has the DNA TGTGCCAGCAGCTTAGCGGCCATTTACGAGCAGTACTTC. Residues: CASSLAAIYEQYF.

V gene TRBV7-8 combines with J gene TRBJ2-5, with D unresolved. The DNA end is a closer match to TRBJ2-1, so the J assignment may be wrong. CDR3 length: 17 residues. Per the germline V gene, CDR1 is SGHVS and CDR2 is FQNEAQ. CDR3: CASSLFLGSTSYNEQFF. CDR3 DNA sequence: TGTGCCAGCAGCCTCTTCTTGGGAAGTACATCCTACAATGAGCAGTTCTTC.

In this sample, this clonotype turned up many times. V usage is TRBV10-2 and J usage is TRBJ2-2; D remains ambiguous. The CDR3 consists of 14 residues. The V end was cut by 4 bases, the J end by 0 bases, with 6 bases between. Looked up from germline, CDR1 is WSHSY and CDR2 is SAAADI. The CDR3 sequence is CASSVPTNTGELFF. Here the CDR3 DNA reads TGCGCCAGCAGTGTTCCCACGAACACCGGGGAGCTGTTTTTT.

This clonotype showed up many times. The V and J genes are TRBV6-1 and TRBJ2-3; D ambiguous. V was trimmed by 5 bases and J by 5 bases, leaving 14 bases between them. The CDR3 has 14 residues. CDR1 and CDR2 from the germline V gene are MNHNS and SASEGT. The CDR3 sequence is CASSSNRHRDTQYF. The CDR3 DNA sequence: TGTGCCAGCAGTTCTAATAGACATCGAGATACGCAGTATTTT.

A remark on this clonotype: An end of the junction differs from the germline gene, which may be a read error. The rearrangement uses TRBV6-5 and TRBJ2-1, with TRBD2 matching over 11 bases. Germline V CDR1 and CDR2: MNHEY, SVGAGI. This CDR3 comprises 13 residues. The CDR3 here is CALSGRGPGELYF. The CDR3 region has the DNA TGCGCCCTTAGCGGGAGGGGTCCCGGGGAGCTGTACTTC.

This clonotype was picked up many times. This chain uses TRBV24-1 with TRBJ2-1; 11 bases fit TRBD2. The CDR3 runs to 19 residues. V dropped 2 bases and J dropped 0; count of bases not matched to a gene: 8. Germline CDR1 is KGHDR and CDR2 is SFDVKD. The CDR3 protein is CATSDSGTSGYFSYNEQFF. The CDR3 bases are TGTGCCACCAGTGATTCCGGGACTAGCGGATACTTCTCCTACAATGAGCAGTTCTTC.

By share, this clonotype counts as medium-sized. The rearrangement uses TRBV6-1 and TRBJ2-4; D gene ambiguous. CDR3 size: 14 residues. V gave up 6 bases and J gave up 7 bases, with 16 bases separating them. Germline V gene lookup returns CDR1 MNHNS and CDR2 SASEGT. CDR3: CASSGMGKGNIQYF. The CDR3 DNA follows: TGTGCCAGCAGCGGAATGGGGAAAGGGAACATTCAGTACTTC.

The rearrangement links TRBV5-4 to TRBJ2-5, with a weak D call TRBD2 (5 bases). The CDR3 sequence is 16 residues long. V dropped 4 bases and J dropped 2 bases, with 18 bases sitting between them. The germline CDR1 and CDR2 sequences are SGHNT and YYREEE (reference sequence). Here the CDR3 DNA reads TGTGCCAGCAGCCCCGGGTTAGCGAGAGGTCAAGAGACCCAGTACTTC. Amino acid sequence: CASSPGLARGQETQYF.

The CDR3 loop is CASSLAPGPYNSPLHF. The CDR3 DNA reads as TGTGCCAGCAGCTTAGCTCCTGGACCTTATAATTCACCCCTCCACTTT. The chain recombines TRBV7-4 with TRBJ1-6; no definite D call. Trimming took off 0 bases at V and 4 bases at J, with 10 bases between the two ends. Looked up from germline, CDR1 is SGHVT and CDR2 is SQSDAQ. CDR3 size: 16 residues.

CDR3 protein: CASSLEQGSSYNEQFF. The DNA of the CDR3 is TGTGCCAGCAGCTTAGAACAGGGTAGCTCCTACAATGAGCAGTTCTTC. The rearrangement links TRBV11-3 to TRBJ2-1; D is perhaps TRBD1 (6 bases). CDR1 and CDR2 (germline): SGHNT, YENEEA. The CDR3 extends over 16 amino acids. The germline V and J ends were trimmed by 0 bases and 0 bases, with 9 bases remaining between them.

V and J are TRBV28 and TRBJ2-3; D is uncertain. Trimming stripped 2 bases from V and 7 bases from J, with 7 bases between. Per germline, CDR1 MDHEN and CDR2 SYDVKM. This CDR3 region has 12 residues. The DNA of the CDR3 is TGTGCCAGCAGTTTACCCCCGAATACGCAGTATTTT. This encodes CASSLPPNTQYF.

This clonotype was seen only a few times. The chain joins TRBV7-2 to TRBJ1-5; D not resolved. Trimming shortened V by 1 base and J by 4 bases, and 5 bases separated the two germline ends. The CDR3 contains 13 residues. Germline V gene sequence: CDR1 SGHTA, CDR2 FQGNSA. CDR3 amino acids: CASSLVQNQPQHF. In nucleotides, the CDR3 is TGTGCCAGCAGCTTAGTCCAGAATCAGCCCCAGCATTTT.